Below are 30 T cell receptor beta chains sequenced from a single sample in a study of blood T cell repertoires in COVID-19. The method was immunoSEQ multiplex PCR; TCRdb's version includes in-frame clones alone and lacks a portion of them. The sample has around 480,000 clones; roughly 88% are singletons. The sequenced material came from peripheral blood. The receptors were sampled from a woman between 45 and 65 years old with COVID-19, enrolled during active disease.

The chain links TRBV7-3 to TRBJ2-5, with 7 positions matching TRBD2. The trim removed 2 bases at V and 4 bases at J, leaving 7 bases unmatched. The CDR3 loop spans 15 amino acids. Germline assignment: CDR1 SGHTA and CDR2 FQGTGA. The CDR3, as DNA: TGTGCCAGCAGCTTAGGGGGAGGGGTGCGAGAGACCCAGTACTTC. It translates to CASSLGGGVRETQYF.

The genes are TRBV19 and TRBJ1-2, with a weak D call TRBD1 (5 bases). This CDR3 contains 15 residues. V was trimmed by 4 bases and J by 8 bases, leaving 20 bases between them. Per the germline V gene, CDR1 is LNHDA and CDR2 is SQIVND (reference sequence). The CDR3 spells CASSTILWGESGYTF. The CDR3 DNA is TGTGCCAGTAGTACCATTCTATGGGGGGAGTCGGGCTACACCTTC.

The J gene is TRBJ2-2, the V gene TRBV5-1; D perhaps matches TRBD1 (5 bases). The CDR3 has 16 amino acids. V was cut by 1 base and J by 1 base, with 11 bases left in between. The germline CDR1 and CDR2 sequences are SGHRS and YFSETQ. The CDR3 protein is CASSLRTPMNTGELFF. The CDR3 DNA reads TGCGCCAGCAGCTTGCGGACACCCATGAACACCGGGGAGCTGTTTTTT.

This clone has only a few counts. The chain uses TRBV7-2 and TRBJ2-5; 13 bases are a match to TRBD2. V gave up 5 bases and J gave up 3 bases; unmatched junction bases: 3. The CDR3 is 15 residues long. Germline assignment: CDR1 SGHTA and CDR2 FQGNSA. The CDR3 bases are TGTGCCAGCAGCACCGGGACTAGCGGGGAAGAGACCCAGTACTTC. Translating gives CASSTGTSGEETQYF. The full variable domain, completed using reference TRBV7-2 and TRBJ2-5, is GAGVSQSPSNKVTEKGKDVELRCDPISGHTALYWYRQSLGQGLEFLIYFQGNSAPDKSGLPSDRFSAERTGGSVSTLTIQRTQQEDSAVYLCASSTGTSGEETQYFGPGTRLLVL.

The chain couples TRBV9 to TRBJ1-1; a weak D match, TRBD1 (5 bases). Between the trimmed V and J ends, which lost 0 bases and 4 bases, there was a span of 13 bases. CDR3 length: 15 residues. Germline CDR1 SGDLS, CDR2 YYNGEE. The CDR3 spells CASSVDVGGGTEAFF. The CDR3 coding sequence is TGTGCCAGCAGCGTAGACGTCGGGGGAGGCACTGAAGCTTTCTTT.

The chain links TRBV7-9 to TRBJ2-1; the match to TRBD1 covers 7 bases. This CDR3 spans 12 amino acids. The ends lost 11 bases at V and 6 bases at J; junction bases unmatched: 7. Germline CDR1 SEHNR, CDR2 FQNEAQ (reference sequence). As DNA, the CDR3 is TGTGCCGAACGAGGGGGCCCCAATGAGCAGTTCTTC. Translating it yields CAERGGPNEQFF.

In nucleotides, the CDR3 is TGCGCCAGCAGCTCTCCGATCCCTAGAAATGAGCAGTTCTTC. Translation: CASSSPIPRNEQFF. V and J are TRBV5-1 and TRBJ2-1, with unresolved D. Germline loops: CDR1 SGHRS, CDR2 YFSETQ. The CDR3 is 14 residues long. V was shortened by 3 bases and J by 7 bases, with 14 bases between the two germline ends.

V is TRBV18 and J is TRBJ1-5; D not certain. CDR1 and CDR2 from the germline V gene are KGHSH and LQKENI. V gave up 3 bases and J gave up 5 bases, with 8 bases separating them. The length of the CDR3 is 13 residues. CDR3 in amino acids: CASSPDGDQPQHF. Here the CDR3 DNA reads TGTGCCAGCTCACCGGACGGGGATCAGCCCCAGCATTTT.

The genes are TRBV3-1 (or the pseudogene TRBV3-2) and TRBJ2-1; D gene unclear. V lost 1 base and J 5 bases, leaving 3 bases between the germline ends. CDR1 LGHDT and CDR2 YNNKEL come from the germline V gene (reference sequence). This CDR3 comprises 12 residues. The CDR3 DNA follows: TGTGCCAGCAGCCAAGGAGACAATGAGCAGTTCTTC. Translating gives CASSQGDNEQFF.

This clone was observed a handful of times. This chain joins TRBV30 and TRBJ2-2; 11 nucleotides line up with TRBD2. There are 18 residues in the CDR3. Trimming took 0 bases from V and 3 from J; bases not matched to a gene: 9. The germline V gene has CDR1 GTSNPN and CDR2 SVGIG (reference sequence). The CDR3 spells CAWSVLSGGAGDTGELFF. The DNA of the CDR3 is TGTGCCTGGAGTGTACTTAGCGGGGGGGCCGGGGACACCGGGGAGCTGTTTTTT.

J is TRBJ1-2 and V is TRBV19; no clear D. The CDR3 sequence is 12 residues long. CDR1 LNHDA and CDR2 SQIVND come from the germline V gene (reference sequence). Between the trimmed V and J ends, which lost 8 bases and 6 bases, there was a span of 13 bases. The CDR3 here is CASYEGGHGYTF. CDR3 sequence (DNA): TGTGCCAGTTATGAAGGCGGGCATGGCTACACCTTC.

The chain combines TRBV27 with TRBJ1-5; TRBD1 is a possible D gene (6 bases). CDR1 is MNHEY, CDR2 SMNVEV, per germline (reference sequence). The CDR3 contains 14 residues. V was cut by 3 bases and J by 3 bases, with 9 bases left in between. In DNA form, the CDR3 reads TGTGCCAGCAGTTTCGGACAGATCAATCAGCCCCAGCATTTT. This sequence encodes CASSFGQINQPQHF.

The gene calls are TRBV10-1 and TRBJ2-1, with 11 bases aligning to TRBD2. The length of the CDR3 is 15 residues. The germline V gene encodes CDR1 WNHNN and CDR2 SYGVQD (reference sequence). The J segment lost 8 bases and the V segment lost 5 bases, leaving 8 bases of the junction unmatched. CDR3 loop: CASSSGTSGTYEQFF. CDR3 DNA: TGCGCCAGCAGTTCCGGGACTAGCGGCACGTATGAGCAGTTCTTC.

The rearrangement uses TRBV19 and TRBJ2-1; perhaps TRBD2 as D (5 bases). CDR1 LNHDA and CDR2 SQIVND come from the germline V gene (reference sequence). The CDR3 is made up of 14 amino acids. V lost 4 bases, J lost 4 bases, and 11 bases lay in between. Here the CDR3 reads CASSTPDYYNEQFF. DNA of the CDR3: TGTGCCAGTAGTACTCCTGACTATTACAATGAGCAGTTCTTC.

V gene TRBV19 combines with J gene TRBJ1-1; possible D gene TRBD1, 5 bases. V was clipped by 3 bases and J by 3 bases, with 11 bases between them. The germline V gene encodes CDR1 LNHDA and CDR2 SQIVND (reference sequence). The CDR3 sequence is 14 residues long. CDR3 nucleotide sequence: TGTGCCAGTAGTATGCATCAAGGGGACACTGAAGCTTTCTTT. Encoded protein: CASSMHQGDTEAFF.

This chain connects TRBV13 to TRBJ2-1; 15 bases line up with TRBD2. V gave up 5 bases and J gave up 4 bases; unmatched junction bases: 6. This CDR3 is 17 amino acids long. The germline V gene has CDR1 PRHDT and CDR2 FYEKMQ (reference sequence). In DNA, the CDR3 is TGTGCCAGCAGCCTCGGACTAGCGGGGGGGCCTTACAATGAGCAGTTCTTC. Residues: CASSLGLAGGPYNEQFF.

V is TRBV30 and J is TRBJ1-2; D gene unclear. Germline CDR1 is GTSNPN and CDR2 is SVGIG (reference sequence). V was shortened by 2 bases and J by 4 bases, with 14 bases between the two germline ends. There are 14 residues in the CDR3. This CDR3 is CAWSPPGGGYGYTF. CDR3 nucleotide sequence: TGTGCCTGGAGTCCTCCGGGTGGTGGCTATGGCTACACCTTC.

The chain joins TRBV5-6 to TRBJ2-7; D uncertain. CDR3 size: 11 residues. V lost 3 bases and J lost 5, with 6 bases in between. The germline gives CDR1 SGHDT, CDR2 YYEEEE. This CDR3 is CASSSVDEQYF. The CDR3 DNA is TGTGCCAGCAGCTCCGTCGACGAGCAGTACTTC.

The chain is built from TRBV29-1 and TRBJ2-6; D may be TRBD1 (5 bases). The CDR3 has 16 amino acids. V lost 6 bases and J lost 2, with 17 bases in between. CDR1 SQVTM and CDR2 ANQGSEA come from the germline V gene. CDR3 coding DNA: TGCAGCGTGGACACATCAAGGACGGCTGGGGCCAACGTCCTGACTTTC. Its protein is CSVDTSRTAGANVLTF.

The rearrangement links TRBV29-1 to TRBJ2-3; D possibly corresponds to TRBD1 (6 bases). CDR1 is SQVTM, CDR2 ANQGSEA, per germline. The CDR3 runs 15 residues. V was trimmed by 3 bases and J by 5 bases, leaving 18 bases between them. The CDR3 sequence: CSVDKGGLAGDTQYF. In DNA, the CDR3 is TGCAGCGTTGATAAAGGGGGTCTAGCAGGAGATACGCAGTATTTT.

The chain couples TRBV29-1 to TRBJ1-2; the D gene is possibly TRBD1 (6 bases). The CDR3 has 12 residues. The ends were cut back, 3 bases at V and 7 bases at J, with 12 bases in the middle. The germline CDR1 and CDR2 sequences are SQVTM and ANQGSEA. The CDR3 region is CSVDTGNRGYTF. As DNA, the CDR3 is TGCAGCGTTGATACAGGGAATCGTGGCTACACCTTC.

The rearrangement uses TRBV6-5 and TRBJ1-2; 9 bases match TRBD1. From germline, CDR1 is MNHEY and CDR2 SVGAGI. There are 14 residues in the CDR3. Trimming removed 6 bases from V and 8 bases from J; junction bases left unmatched: 10. The CDR3 DNA is TGTGCCAGCAGCTCTCATGACAGGGGGGTAGGCTACACCTTC. Residues: CASSSHDRGVGYTF.

Of note for this clone: Within the sample, other DNA sequences also encode this same CDR3. This chain joins TRBV6-5 and TRBJ1-2; TRBD1 is a possible D gene (6 bases). V was trimmed by 5 bases and J by 4 bases, leaving 8 bases between them. Germline values: CDR1 MNHEY, CDR2 SVGAGI. The CDR3 extends over 12 amino acids. CDR3 bases: TGTGCCAGCAGTCTACAGGGCTATGGCTACACCTTC. Translation gives CASSLQGYGYTF.

This sequence joins TRBV21-1 and TRBJ2-5; the D call of TRBD2 is as the table states it, not checked on the DNA. TRBV21-1 is shown as a pseudogene. CDR3 length equals 17 residues. The CDR3 spells CASSRTGKGTPQETQYF. In DNA form, the CDR3 reads TGTGCCAGCAGCCGCACGGGCAAAGGGACTCCGCAGGAGACCCAGTACTTC.

V usage is TRBV5-1 and J usage is TRBJ1-1; 11 positions match TRBD1. Germline V gene lookup returns CDR1 SGHRS and CDR2 YFSETQ. The V and J ends lost 2 bases and 7 bases, in that order; junction bases with no gene match: 7. The CDR3 has 15 residues. The CDR3 nucleotides are TGCGCCAGCAGCTTCCGGGACAGGGGGAAAGGTGAAGCTTTCTTT. Residues: CASSFRDRGKGEAFF.

V and J are TRBV3-1 (or the pseudogene TRBV3-2) and TRBJ1-2; D is uncertain. CDR1 and CDR2 (germline): LGHDT, YNNKEL (reference sequence). The V and J ends lost 0 bases and 8 bases respectively, with 7 bases between them. The CDR3 contains 12 residues. As DNA, the CDR3 is TGTGCCAGCAGCCAAGAAGGGAGGGGCTACACCTTC. It is translated as CASSQEGRGYTF.

The V and J genes are TRBV30 and TRBJ1-3, with 7 bases aligning to TRBD1. This CDR3 is built from 14 residues. Trimming at V came to 5 bases and at J to 3 bases, leaving 7 bases not matched to a gene. Looked up from germline, CDR1 is GTSNPN and CDR2 is SVGIG (reference sequence). The CDR3 DNA reads TGTGCCTGGTATGATACAGGGGTTGGAAACACCATATATTTT. This translates into CAWYDTGVGNTIYF.

The chain uses TRBV6-5 and TRBJ2-7; possibly TRBD1 for D (6 bases). V was cut by 5 bases and J by 13 bases, with 18 bases left in between. This CDR3 contains 12 residues. The germline V gene encodes CDR1 MNHEY and CDR2 SVGAGI. CDR3 region: CASSPPEGRGYF. The CDR3 coding sequence is TGTGCCAGCAGTCCCCCCGAGGGCAGGGGATACTTC.

J is TRBJ2-2 and V is TRBV6-1, with unresolved D. Trimming left V 3 bases short and J 8 bases short, with 7 bases between. Per germline, CDR1 MNHNS and CDR2 SASEGT. The CDR3 contains 12 residues. The CDR3 reads CASSDPGGELFF. In DNA, the CDR3 is TGTGCCAGCAGTGACCCAGGAGGGGAGCTGTTTTTT.

The chain is built from TRBV6-2 or TRBV6-3 and TRBJ2-4; D not certain. The germline gives CDR1 MNHEY, CDR2 SVGEGT. Trimming removed 0 bases from V and 6 bases from J, with 9 bases in between. The CDR3 contains 14 residues. CDR3 sequence reads: CASSYSSELNIQYF. DNA of the CDR3: TGTGCCAGCAGTTACTCGAGCGAACTAAACATTCAGTACTTC.